This TCR beta chain was found in a study of blood T cell repertoires in COVID-19. In the study overall: Sites in the United States, Italy and Spain provided acute and convalescent COVID-19 samples.

Participants were aged about 18 to 89 years, lived in around 22 US areas, and enrolled virtually. In assigning cohorts, the study relied on participant-reported clinical history. Germline-derived CDR1 and CDR2 are MNHEY and SVGAGI. Trimming left V 5 bases short and J 7 bases short, with 11 bases between. This CDR3 comprises 13 residues. The data were produced by immunoSEQ multiplex PCR, yet TCRdb's version contains in-frame clones alone and is incomplete. The profile shows 300,000 to 350,000 clones, more than 85% of them singletons. The source of this sequence is a woman in her twenties or thirties who had been exposed to COVID-19. What was sequenced was PBMCs or T cells enriched from blood (not recorded which). The rearrangement uses TRBV6-5 and TRBJ1-4, with D possibly matching TRBD1 (6 bases). The CDR3 here is CASSHLGGEKLFF. DNA for the CDR3: TGTGCCAGCAGTCACTTAGGGGGTGAAAAACTGTTTTTT.